Sequencing of this T cell receptor (beta chain) was carried out in a study of Tregs in tolerant kidney transplant recipients. TCRdb's table, derived via immunoSEQ multiplex PCR, lists solely in-frame clones and lacks some. The data hold around 50,000 clones, with more than 70% observed a single time. Regarding the study as a whole: Tregs expanded with activated donor B cells seemed most donor-specific. Validation in larger populations is needed because few patients were studied. No direct test of biological reproducibility was done here.

Points on this clone: Its antigen is unknown.

V lost 6 bases and J lost 0, with 4 bases in between. The CDR3 contains 12 residues. Germline V lookup: CDR1 MNHEY, CDR2 SVGAGI. Thawed PBMCs were FACS-sorted into unstimulated CD4+CD25+CD127- regulatory T cells, CD4+CD25- non-regulatory cells, CD4 and CD8 cells. This receptor was identified in a human donor in good health. This chain links TRBV6-5 with TRBJ2-3; no clear D. Sequencing was done on a sample of CD4+ T cells from blood. The CDR3: CASRDSTDTQYF. The CDR3 region has the DNA TGTGCCAGCAGGGACAGCACAGATACGCAGTATTTT.